The T cell receptor beta chain under discussion was sequenced for a study of shared T cell receptors in the human thymus. Assay: immunoSEQ multiplex PCR; the TCRdb copy retains only in-frame clones and omits some. The data contain approximately 580,000 clones, around 78% of them singletons. V dropped 5 bases and J dropped 4; count of bases not matched to a gene: 11. From germline, CDR1 is LGHNA and CDR2 YSLEER. This CDR3 contains 17 residues. The same sample was also used in a study of human thymus T cells. From that paper: Donors consisted of healthy Finnish infants (having corrective surgery for congenital heart defects). Resections that were taken during corrective heart surgery supplied the thymus tissue. The authors found apparently biased V and J gene usage in thymic and blood repertoires. Overlap was high between thymic repertoires from unrelated individuals, as reported in related research.

The sequence was obtained from a boy less than two years old with a congenital heart defect. The chain is built from TRBV4-3 and TRBJ1-5; 10 bases agree with TRBD1. Sequenced: thymocytes. The CDR3 nucleotides read TGCGCCAGCAGCAATCGGACAGGGGGGGATGTAAATCAGCCCCAGCATTTT. Its translation is CASSNRTGGDVNQPQHF.